This is a list of T cell receptor beta chains from one sample in a study of cytomegalovirus exposure and HLA in healthy donors. Libraries were prepared by immunoSEQ multiplex PCR; TCRdb keeps only in-frame clonotypes and omits some of them. Here the sample spans roughly 77,000 clones, roughly four fifths being singletons. What was sequenced was PBMCs. These receptors were collected from a man in his forties or fifties in good health and CMV-seronegative. The CDR3 runs from the conserved cysteine through the conserved F or W. The D gene is left open where the match is weak.

J | D | V | DNA | CDR3
TRBJ2-1 | TRBD2 | TRBV7-9 | TGTGCCAGCAGCTTAGAGCTAGCGGGAGGTGTCTCCTACAATGAGCAGTTCTTC | CASSLELAGGVSYNEQFF
TRBJ1-5 | . | TRBV28 | TGTGCCAGCAGTTTGCAGGGGTCGAGCAATCAGCCCCAGCATTTT | CASSLQGSSNQPQHF
TRBJ2-5 | . | TRBV6-5 | TGTGCCAGCAGTTCCCCAGAACTACGGGGTGACGAGACCCAGTACTTC | CASSSPELRGDETQYF
TRBJ1-1 | . | TRBV27 | TGTGCCAGCAGTTTTCAAAGCCGTGGCACTGAAGCTTTCTTT | CASSFQSRGTEAFF
TRBJ2-7 | TRBD1 | TRBV5-8 | TGTGCCAGCAGCTTCCGGGACAGGGGTGGTGAGCAGTACTTC | CASSFRDRGGEQYF
TRBJ2-7 | TRBD1 | TRBV19 | TGTGCCACCAAACGGGGACAGGGGCCCTACGAGCAGTACTTC | CATKRGQGPYEQYF
TRBJ2-5 | TRBD2 | TRBV19 | TGTGCCAGTAGCGGGAATAGGGAGGGAGAGACCCAGTACTTC | CASSGNREGETQYF
TRBJ2-3 | . | TRBV7-2 | TGTGCCAGCAGCTTATTGGCTAGCTCGTCAGATACGCAGTATTTT | CASSLLASSSDTQYF
TRBJ1-1 | . | TRBV27 | TGTGCCTCCTCCCACAGGTTTCTCGATGAAGCTTTCTTT | CASSHRFLDEAFF
TRBJ2-1 | TRBD1 | TRBV9 | TGTGCCAGCAGCGTAGGCAGGGGGCACAATGAGCAGTTCTTC | CASSVGRGHNEQFF